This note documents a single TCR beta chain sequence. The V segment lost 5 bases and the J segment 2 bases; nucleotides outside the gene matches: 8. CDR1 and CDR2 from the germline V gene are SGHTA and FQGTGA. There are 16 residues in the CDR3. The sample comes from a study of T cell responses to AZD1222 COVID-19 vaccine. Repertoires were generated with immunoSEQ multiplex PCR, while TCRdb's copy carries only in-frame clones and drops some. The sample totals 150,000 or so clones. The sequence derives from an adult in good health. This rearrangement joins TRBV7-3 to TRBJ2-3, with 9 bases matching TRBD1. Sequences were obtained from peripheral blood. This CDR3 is CASSRGGTGYTDTQYF. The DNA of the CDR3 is TGTGCCAGCAGCAGAGGGGGGACAGGGTACACAGATACGCAGTATTTT. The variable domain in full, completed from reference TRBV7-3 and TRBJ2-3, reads GAGVSQTPSNKVTEKGKYVELRCDPISGHTALYWYRQSLGQGPEFLIYFQGTGAADDSGLPNDRFFAVRPEGSVSTLKIQRTERGDSAVYLCASSRGGTGYTDTQYFGPGTRLTVL.